This T cell receptor beta chain was captured in a study of OX40 agonist ivuxolimab in advanced cancers. For the study at large: Among those enrolled, mean age was approximately 62 years (range roughly 23 to 85) and about 81% were male. Having had anti-PD-1, anti-PD-L1 or anti-CTLA-4 therapy before was allowed, and roughly 38% had some.

The protocol was immunoSEQ multiplex PCR, while the TCRdb copy is restricted to in-frame clones and leaves out a portion. The sample contains just under 85,000 clones, about four fifths of which appear only once. CDR3 length: 16 residues. Unmatched junction bases numbered 17, after V lost 7 bases and J lost 7 bases. The germline V gene encodes CDR1 SGHRS and CDR2 YFSETQ. The chain uses TRBV5-1 and TRBJ2-1; 7 nucleotides line up with TRBD1. This specimen consisted of CD4+ or CD8+ T cells sorted from blood, obtained in a trial of the OX40 agonist ivuxolimab. The receptor was isolated from an adult with an advanced solid tumor such as melanoma, head and neck, liver or kidney cancer. The CDR3 nucleotides are TGCGCCAGCTCCCCCACTACAGGGGTACGACAGAATGAGCAGTTCTTC. This codes for CASSPTTGVRQNEQFF.